This record looks at one T cell receptor beta chain sequence and its context. Its specificity is unknown. The entry originates in a study of OX40 agonist ivuxolimab in advanced cancers. Study-level information: Given to patients was ivuxolimab, an agonistic anti-OX40 (CD134) antibody. Study-wide results and caveats: Expanded clones tended on average to be more numerous among CD8+ T cells than CD4+.

The V gene's germline CDR1 is SGHVS and CDR2 FQNEAQ. CDR3 length: 17 amino acids. J gave up 5 bases and V 5 bases, and 14 bases lay outside the gene matches. The method was immunoSEQ multiplex PCR; TCRdb's version includes in-frame clones alone and lacks a portion of them. Among tens of thousands of clones listed, around 94% were seen once. This receptor was identified in an adult with an advanced solid tumor such as melanoma, head and neck, liver or kidney cancer. Material: CD4+ or CD8+ T cells sorted from blood, obtained in a trial of the OX40 agonist ivuxolimab. The V call is TRBV7-8, the J call TRBJ2-5; 10 bases are shared with TRBD2. The CDR3 is CASSPIQAGGPGETQYF. CDR3 nucleotides: TGTGCCAGCAGCCCTATACAAGCGGGAGGGCCAGGGGAGACCCAGTACTTC.